This note documents a single T cell receptor (beta chain) sequence. A read error may account for a junction end that differs from germline. The source of the sample is a study of tumor and adjacent non-tumor tissue in lung cancer. This sample's RNA came from whole unsorted tissue. This non-tumor lung sample came from over 3 cm beyond the tumor edge. Donors were chemotherapy-naive, newly diagnosed lung cancer surgical patients in China, August–late 2014. Looked up from germline, CDR1 is SGHAT and CDR2 is FQNNGV. The CDR3 totals 19 residues. Three rounds of nested PCR, following a modified ARM-PCR protocol, produced the TCRbeta library. TCRdb ran MiXCR on the multiplex PCR reads and lists one entry per CDR3 protein. Seen here are tens of thousands of distinct CDR3 sequences, roughly 80% observed once, and the top ten hold about 54%.

The specimen was distant non-tumor lung tissue. The clonotype comes from a man aged 55 to 70 with non-small cell lung cancer. This rearrangement joins TRBV11-2 to TRBJ2-6; 7 bases agree with TRBD1. The DNA of the CDR3 is TGTGCCAGCAGTTTAATTCCAAAGGACAGGCCCTCTGTGGCCAACGTCCTGACTTTC. Translating it yields CASSLIPKDRPSVANVLTF.